A selection of T cell receptor beta chains follows, all from one sample in a study of tumor and adjacent non-tumor tissue in lung cancer. Using its own MiXCR run on the multiplex PCR reads, TCRdb lists one record per CDR3 protein. Among roughly 75,000 distinct CDR3 sequences listed, roughly 80% were seen once. Sample: distant non-tumor lung tissue. These receptors all stem from a man aged 55-75 years with non-small cell lung cancer. The CDR3 runs from the conserved cysteine through the conserved F or W. Fields, in order: J gene, D gene, V gene, clone size, CDR3 protein, CDR3 DNA. A D gene is named only where the DNA matches it firmly. Only some rows state a clone size, as once, few, many or a class for expanded clones.

>TRBJ1-4|.|TRBV7-9|.
CDSSTSGQGNEKLFF
TGTGACAGCAGCACCTCGGGACAAGGAAATGAAAAACTGTTTTTT
>TRBJ2-7|.|TRBV6-5|.
CASGNGGVTRCEQYF
TGTGCCAGCGGCAATGGGGGAGTCACTCGCTGCGAACAGTATTTC
>TRBJ2-1|.|TRBV2|.
CASIRARRYEHFF
TGTGCCAGCATCAGGGCACGACGGTATGAGCATTTCTTC
>TRBJ2-7|.|TRBV6-5|many
CASSWGRPYEQYF
TGTGCCAGCAGTTGGGGCAGGCCTTACGAGCAGTACTTC
>TRBJ2-5|TRBD1|TRBV20-1|.
CSVSRTGQETQCF
TGCAGTGTTAGTCGGACAGGGCAAGAGACCCAGTGCTTC
>TRBJ1-5|.|TRBV6-1|few
CASSGHNSNQPHHF
TGTGCCAGTAGTGGGCACAATAGCAATCAGCCCCATCATTTT
>TRBJ1-2|TRBD1|TRBV11-3|.
CVSIPDREYGYTF
TGTGTCAGCATCCCAGACAGGGAATATGGCTACACCTTC
>TRBJ1-1|.|TRBV20-1|.
CSDRIPPGTDAFF
TGCAGTGACCGAATCCCACCGGGGACTGATGCTTTCTTT
>TRBJ2-5|TRBD1|TRBV11-1|.
CASSPFDREKESQYF
TGTGCCAGCAGCCCCTTCGACAGGGAGAAAGAGAGCCAATACTTC
>TRBJ2-3|.|TRBV24-1|few
CATNAGDTDTQYF
TGTGCCACCAATGCAGGGGACACAGATACGCAGTATTTT
>TRBJ1-1|.|TRBV6-5|many
CASITRRLRGNTEAFF
TGTGCCAGCATAACCCGAAGGCTACGCGGAAACACTGAAGCTTTCTTT
>TRBJ1-1|TRBD1|TRBV30|.
CAWSVSGGLTEAFF
TGTGCCTGGAGTGTTTCAGGGGGCCTCACTGAAGCTTTCTTT
>TRBJ1-5|.|TRBV6-5|.
CASSYLQGTNQPQHF
TGTGCCAGTAGTTACCTACAGGGAACCAATCAACCCCAGCATTTT
>TRBJ1-3|.|TRBV11-2|.
CASSFSFDRFSGNTIYF
TGTGCCAGCAGCTTCTCTTTCGACCGATTCTCTGGAAACACCATATATTTT
>TRBJ2-1|TRBD1|TRBV11-3|.
CASTPTSEGAHEQLF
TGTGCCAGCACCCCAACTAGTGAGGGGGCCCATGAGCAGTTGTTC
>TRBJ2-1|.|TRBV6-2/TRBV6-3|.
CASTVRTASNDQFF
TGTGCCAGCACCGTCCGGACAGCCAGCAATGATCAGTTCTTC
>TRBJ2-7|.|TRBV11-2|.
CASNLDGRDVGNYEQYF
TGTGCCAGCAACTTAGACGGAAGGGACGTGGGAAACTACGAGCAGTACTTC
>TRBJ2-5|TRBD1|TRBV27|.
CASSLCPTDRGLETRYF
TGTGCCAGCAGCTTATGCCCCACGGACAGGGGGCTGGAGACCCGGTACTTC
>TRBJ2-1|TRBD2|TRBV5-4|large
CASSFIAGPNNEQFF
TGTGCCAGCAGCTTTATAGCGGGGCCTAACAATGAGCAGTTCTTC
>TRBJ1-1|.|TRBV6-1|.
CASRVRNRENTEAFF
TGTGCCAGCAGAGTACGGAATAGGGAGAACACTGAAGCTTTCTTT
>TRBJ1-1|TRBD1|TRBV12-3/TRBV12-4|few
CASRAQGATETFF
TGTGCCAGCCGCGCTCAGGGGGCTACTGAAACTTTCTTT
>TRBJ2-3|TRBD2|TRBV5-4|once
CASSLRASGSNDTQYF
TGTGCCAGTAGCTTACGGGCTAGCGGGAGTAATGATACGCAGTATTTT
>TRBJ2-5|.|TRBV7-9|few
CASSLGPKETQYF
TGTGCCAGCAGCTTAGGGCCTAAAGAGACCCAGTACTTC
>TRBJ1-2|.|TRBV16|.
CASSSSGNDHGYTF
TGTGCCAGCAGCTCTTCAGGGAACGATCATGGCTACACCTTC
>TRBJ2-1|TRBD1|TRBV11-2|.
CTSSVGDRVDYSEQSF
TGTACCAGCAGCGTCGGGGACAGGGTTGATTACAGTGAGCAGTCCTTC
>TRBJ2-1|.|TRBV20-1|.
CSVDPGARYSEQFF
TGCAGTGTTGACCCGGGGGCACGGTACAGTGAGCAGTTCTTT
>TRBJ2-5|.|TRBV11-2|.
CVSSSTMWGSKETQYF
TGTGTCAGCAGCTCAACAATGTGGGGGTCAAAGGAGACCCAATACTTC
>TRBJ2-5|.|TRBV11-2|.
CASSLNRGQRESQYF
TGTGCCAGCAGCTTGAACCGGGGGCAACGAGAGAGCCAGTACTTC
>TRBJ2-3|TRBD1|TRBV4-3|many
CASSQWGTGQGANTQYF
TGCGCCAGCAGCCAATGGGGTACGGGACAGGGGGCTAATACGCAGTATTTT
>TRBJ1-2|.|TRBV20-1|.
CSASLFRDPRHGYSF
TGCAGTGCTAGTCTCTTCCGGGACCCCCGCCACGGTTACTCCTTC
>TRBJ2-6|.|TRBV6-2/TRBV6-3|.
CASSSMTARVFQNKLSGANVLTF
TGTGCCAGCAGTTCAATGACAGCCCGTGTATTTCAGAACAAATTATCTGGGGCCAACGTCCTGACTTTC
>TRBJ2-5|TRBD1|TRBV11-2|.
CAGSSTTGGPKETQYF
TGTGCCGGCAGCTCCACAACAGGGGGGCCAAAGGAGACCCAGTACTTC
>TRBJ2-7|TRBD1|TRBV12-3/TRBV12-4|many
CASSSGGEQYF
TGTGCCAGCAGTTCAGGGGGAGAGCAGTACTTC
>TRBJ2-3|TRBD1|TRBV4-2|.
CASQDRVPTDTQYF
TGTGCCAGCCAAGACAGGGTCCCCACAGATACGCAGTATTTT
>TRBJ2-6|.|TRBV11-2|few
CSSSFISGANVLTF
TGTTCCAGCAGTTTTATCTCTGGGGCCAACGTCCTGACTTTC
>TRBJ2-7|TRBD2|TRBV20-1|.
CSAASGTNGLREQYF
TGCAGTGCTGCTTCTGGGACTAACGGTCTGAGGGAGCAGTACTTC
>TRBJ2-5|.|TRBV29-1|once
CSVAALETQYF
TGCAGCGTTGCAGCCCTGGAGACCCAGTACTTC
>TRBJ2-3|TRBD1|TRBV6-5|many
CASSYSLQGADTQYF
TGTGCCAGCAGTTACTCGTTACAGGGGGCAGATACGCAGTATTTT
>TRBJ2-3|TRBD2|TRBV20-1|.
CSGTDSGGGTLSDTQYF
TGCAGTGGAACAGACAGCGGGGGGGGCACTTTATCAGATACGCAGTATTTT
>TRBJ2-7|.|TRBV11-1|.
CASNSPCSGSYEQYF
TGTGCCAGCAACTCCCCGTGTAGCGGCTCCTACGAGCAGTATTTC
>TRBJ2-1|.|TRBV5-4|.
CASSPLDLNEQFF
TGTGCCAGCAGCCCGCTAGACTTAAATGAACAGTTCTTC
>TRBJ2-4|TRBD2|TRBV20-1|.
CSTDMTSGKNIQHF
TGCAGTACTGACATGACTAGCGGCAAAAACATTCAGCATTTC